These T cell receptor beta chains were read from a single sample in a study of response to subunit inactivated influenza vaccine. MiXCR, applied by TCRdb to the RT-PCR reads, yields one record per CDR3 protein. This repertoire shows more than 450,000 distinct CDR3 sequences, 11% found once; its top ten account for about 10%. This same sample was also part of a study on T cells expressing NK-cell markers.

The sequenced sample was PBMCs from blood, obtained on the day of vaccination. These receptors all stem from a man aged 50 to 59 who received an inactivated influenza vaccine. Both conserved end residues are part of each CDR3. A D gene is named only where the DNA matches it firmly. Some rows mark clone size as missing; the rest say once, few, many or name a class of expanded clone.

abundance,v_gene,d_gene,j_gene,CDR3aa,CDR3nt
many,TRBV7-2,TRBD1,TRBJ1-4,CASSISGTGNEKLFF,TGTGCCAGCAGCATCTCCGGGACAGGGAATGAAAAACTGTTTTTT
many,TRBV4-3,.,TRBJ2-7,CASSQEMPGSGTYEQYF,TGCGCCAGCAGCCAAGAAATGCCGGGCAGTGGTACCTACGAGCAGTACTTC
.,TRBV11-1,TRBD2,TRBJ2-1,CASSLTGTKVFDEQFF,TGTGCCAGCAGCTTAACCGGGACTAAGGTCTTCGATGAGCAGTTCTTC
few,TRBV24-1,.,TRBJ2-1,CATSDLSPLRASYNEQFF,TGTGCCACCAGTGATTTGTCCCCTCTCCGGGCCTCCTACAATGAGCAGTTCTTC
.,TRBV12-3/TRBV12-4,TRBD1,TRBJ2-7,CASSSRDSHSYEQYF,TGTGCCAGCAGTTCCCGGGACAGCCATTCCTACGAGCAGTACTTC
.,TRBV12-3/TRBV12-4,TRBD2,TRBJ2-1,CASSLMAGVYNEQFF,TGTGCCAGCAGTTTAATGGCGGGGGTTTACAATGAGCAGTTCTTC
few,TRBV5-5,TRBD1,TRBJ1-2,CASTRDGTDYGYTF,TGTGCCAGCACCCGGGATGGGACAGACTATGGCTACACCTTC
many,TRBV12-3/TRBV12-4,TRBD2,TRBJ2-2,CASSRGGRGTGELFF,TGTGCCAGCAGTCGGGGGGGAAGAGGCACCGGGGAGCTGTTTTTT
.,TRBV4-1,TRBD2,TRBJ2-2,CASSLRLARTGELFF,TGCGCCAGCAGCCTAAGACTAGCTCGCACCGGGGAGCTGTTTTTT
.,TRBV27,.,TRBJ2-7,CASRFGGLYEQYF,TGTGCCAGCAGGTTTGGGGGTCTTTACGAGCAGTACTTC
many,TRBV6-1,.,TRBJ2-1,CASSLGPNSYNEQFF,TGTGCCAGCAGCCTAGGGCCGAATTCTTACAATGAGCAGTTCTTC
.,TRBV2,.,TRBJ2-7,CASSEVGSSYEQYF,TGTGCCAGCAGTGAAGTGGGTAGCTCCTACGAGCAGTACTTC
few,TRBV5-1,TRBD1,TRBJ2-5,CASSRGQAGETQYF,TGCGCCAGCAGCCGGGGACAGGCTGGGGAGACCCAGTACTTC
few,TRBV19,.,TRBJ2-7,CASSDDSFYEQYF,TGTGCCAGTAGCGACGACAGTTTCTACGAGCAGTACTTC
.,TRBV7-9,TRBD2,TRBJ2-3,CASSSLAGVNTDTQYF,TGTGCCAGCAGCTCGCTAGCGGGAGTGAACACAGATACGCAGTATTTT
many,TRBV4-3,.,TRBJ1-3,CASSQDYGSLGNTIYF,TGCGCCAGCAGCCAAGATTACGGTTCTCTGGGAAACACCATATATTTT
many,TRBV6-2/TRBV6-3,TRBD1,TRBJ1-5,CASRPGTGLRASNQPQHF,TGTGCCAGCAGACCTGGGACAGGCCTTAGGGCTAGCAATCAGCCCCAGCATTTT
.,TRBV5-1,TRBD1,TRBJ1-2,CASAKGGVDYGYTF,TGCGCCAGCGCGAAAGGGGGCGTCGACTATGGCTACACCTTC
.,TRBV2,TRBD1,TRBJ1-2,CASSEGVRTGSGYTF,TGTGCCAGCAGTGAGGGGGTGCGGACAGGGTCCGGCTACACCTTC
few,TRBV20-1,.,TRBJ2-7,CSAGPWQYEQYF,TGCAGTGCTGGACCCTGGCAGTACGAGCAGTACTTC